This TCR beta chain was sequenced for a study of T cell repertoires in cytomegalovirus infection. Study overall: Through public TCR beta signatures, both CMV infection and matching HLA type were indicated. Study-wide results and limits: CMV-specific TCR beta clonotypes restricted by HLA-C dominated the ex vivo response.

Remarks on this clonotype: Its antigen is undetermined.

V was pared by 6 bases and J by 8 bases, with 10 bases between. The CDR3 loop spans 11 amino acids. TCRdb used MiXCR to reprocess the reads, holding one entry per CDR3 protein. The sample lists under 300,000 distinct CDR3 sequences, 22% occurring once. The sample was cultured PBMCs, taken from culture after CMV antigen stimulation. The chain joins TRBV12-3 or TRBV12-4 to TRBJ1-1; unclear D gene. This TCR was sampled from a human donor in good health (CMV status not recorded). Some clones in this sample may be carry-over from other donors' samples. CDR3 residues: CASRAGTEAFF. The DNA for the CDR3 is TGTGCCAGCAGAGCAGGTACCGAAGCTTTCTTT.